Below, 4 T cell receptor beta chains from the same sample are listed, as sequenced in a study of regulatory T cells in long-lasting Graves disease. Documented time point: newly diagnosed GD, antithyroid drugs for less than 3 months. TCR sequences were obtained from RNA taken from PBMCs. Researchers made TCR beta libraries by using iRepertoire HTBI primers and running Arm-PCR on CDR3 regions. In TCRdb, the multiplex PCR reads were re-called with MiXCR into one record per CDR3 protein. The table has roughly 430,000 distinct CDR3 sequences, about 15% seen once. In addition, the sample was reused for a study of T cells in Graves' hyperthyroidism and ophthalmopathy.

The sample here was peripheral blood mononuclear cells (PBMCs), taken at new diagnosis, from a patient treated with antithyroid drugs. These receptors were collected from a woman aged 30 to 39 with Graves disease.

This clonotype was seen a handful of times. This rearrangement joins TRBV20-1 to TRBJ1-5; unclear D gene. Germline CDR1 reads DFQATT; CDR2 reads SNEGSKA (reference sequence). The CDR3 has 13 amino acids. Trimming shortened V by 1 base and J by 6 bases, and 10 bases separated the two germline ends. CDR3 residues: CSARGLDGQPQHF. The CDR3 region has the DNA TGCAGTGCTAGAGGGCTTGATGGTCAGCCCCAGCATTTT.

This chain uses TRBV4-1 with TRBJ1-5, with 8 bases aligning to TRBD1. The CDR3 spans 15 residues. The V gene end was trimmed by 1 base and the J gene end by 9 bases; junction bases not matched to a gene: 8. From germline, CDR1 is MGHRA and CDR2 YSYEKL. CDR3 residues: CASSQVWTGLLPQHF. CDR3 nucleotide sequence: TGCGCCAGCAGCCAAGTTTGGACAGGGTTGTTGCCCCAGCATTTT.

Ten or more counts support this clonotype. V is TRBV28 and J is TRBJ1-5, with 10 bases matching TRBD1. CDR1 is MDHEN and CDR2 is SYDVKM in the germline V gene. There are 17 residues in the CDR3. The V and J ends lost 6 bases and 4 bases, in that order; junction bases with no gene match: 12. The CDR3 sequence: CASRDRGFRGRNQPQHF. CDR3 nucleotide sequence: TGTGCCAGCAGGGACAGGGGGTTTCGAGGGAGGAATCAGCCCCAGCATTTT. Based on the CDR3 plus reference TRBV28 and TRBJ1-5, the full variable domain is DVKVTQSSRYLVKRTGEKVFLECVQDMDHENMFWYRQDPGLGLRLIYFSYDVKMKEKGDIPEGYSVSREKKERFSLILESASTNQTSMYLCASRDRGFRGRNQPQHFGDGTRLSIL.

This clonotype was detected many times. V gene TRBV6-2 or TRBV6-3 combines with J gene TRBJ1-1; maybe TRBD1 (6 bases). The CDR3 is 16 residues long. Germline CDR1 and CDR2: MNHEY and SVGEGT. V was clipped by 2 bases and J by 3 bases, with 16 bases between them. In nucleotides, the CDR3 is TGTGCCAGCAGTTACGACAGGCTCCTGGGGTACACTGAAGCTTTCTTT. The encoded protein is CASSYDRLLGYTEAFF.